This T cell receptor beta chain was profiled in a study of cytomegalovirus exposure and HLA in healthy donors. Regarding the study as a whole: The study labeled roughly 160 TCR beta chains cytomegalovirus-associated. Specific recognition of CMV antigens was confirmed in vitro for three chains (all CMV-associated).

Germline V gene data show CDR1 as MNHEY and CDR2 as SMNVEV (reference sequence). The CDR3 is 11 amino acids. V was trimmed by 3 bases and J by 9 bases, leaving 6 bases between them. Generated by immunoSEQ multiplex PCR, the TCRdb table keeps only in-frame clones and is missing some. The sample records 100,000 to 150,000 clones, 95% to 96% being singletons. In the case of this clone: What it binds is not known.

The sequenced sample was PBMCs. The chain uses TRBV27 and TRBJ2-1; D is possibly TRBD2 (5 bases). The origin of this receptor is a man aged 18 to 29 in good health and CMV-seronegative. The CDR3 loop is CASSLGSEQFF. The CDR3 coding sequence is TGTGCCAGCAGTTTGGGGAGTGAGCAGTTCTTC.